The 17 T cell receptor beta chains below all came from one sample that was sequenced in a study of T cells after yellow fever vaccination. TCRdb reprocessed the 5' RACE reads with MiXCR, giving one entry per CDR3 protein. This table has 160,000 or so distinct CDR3 sequences, less than 9% appearing once. This specimen consisted of CD4+ T cells sorted from PBMCs, obtained less than 6 days after the first yellow fever vaccination. These receptors were obtained from a man aged 18 to 29 who received the YFV17D yellow fever vaccine.

This clonotype was seen many times. The gene calls are TRBV9 and TRBJ2-3; TRBD2 matches at 11 bases. Germline-derived CDR1 and CDR2 are SGDLS and YYNGEE. The CDR3 spans 15 residues. J lost 5 bases, V lost 4 bases, and 6 bases had no gene match. The CDR3 here is CASSSTSGVVDTQYF. CDR3 nucleotides: TGTGCCAGCAGCTCGACTAGCGGGGTGGTAGATACGCAGTATTTT.

This clonotype was found many times. The CDR3 nucleotides are TGTGCCAGCAGCTTTGAGGGGGGAAGCACAGATACGCAGTATTTT. Translated, it gives CASSFEGGSTDTQYF. This chain uses TRBV7-8 with TRBJ2-3; D may correspond to TRBD1 or TRBD2 (6 bases each). This CDR3 contains 15 residues. CDR1 is SGHVS, CDR2 FQNEAQ, per germline. V was clipped by 3 bases and J by 0 bases, with 10 bases between them.

The chain recombines TRBV7-2 with TRBJ1-1; D is unclear. Germline CDR1 is SGHTA and CDR2 is FQGNSA. The CDR3 length is 13 residues. V was shortened by 5 bases and J by 4 bases, with 11 bases between the two germline ends. CDR3: CASSRPGSTEAFF. CDR3 DNA sequence: TGTGCCAGCAGCCGACCTGGTAGCACTGAAGCTTTCTTT.

This clonotype showed up just a few times. This chain connects TRBV18 to TRBJ1-4, with D possibly matching TRBD1 (5 bases). Germline CDR1 is KGHSH and CDR2 is LQKENI. The V end was cut by 3 bases, the J end by 1 base, with 12 bases between. The length of the CDR3 is 16 residues. The CDR3 nucleotides are TGTGCCAGCTCACCTCCAGGGATGAAAACTAATGAAAAACTGTTTTTT. Its protein product is CASSPPGMKTNEKLFF.

This clonotype has at least ten counts. The V call is TRBV10-3, the J call TRBJ1-1, with 8 bases lining up with TRBD1. CDR1 is ENHRY and CDR2 is SYGVKD in the germline V gene. The CDR3 spans 13 residues. V shed 10 bases, J shed 3 bases, and the junction held 7 bases outside the gene matches. The CDR3 DNA sequence: TGTGCCACCAACGACAGGGGTCACACTGAAGCTTTCTTT. This gives the protein CATNDRGHTEAFF.

The chain has TRBV6-1 and TRBJ1-2, with TRBD1 identical over 8 bases. CDR1 and CDR2 from the germline V gene are MNHNS and SASEGT. J gave up 3 bases and V 6 bases, and 12 bases lay outside the gene matches. The CDR3 is made up of 16 amino acids. The CDR3 DNA reads TGTGCCAGCAGGTCCCGGACAGGGCCGCTGGACTATGGCTACACCTTC. Protein product: CASRSRTGPLDYGYTF.

The rearrangement uses TRBV19 and TRBJ2-7; either TRBD1 or TRBD2 may supply D (5 bases each). V lost 7 bases and J lost 3, with 22 bases in between. CDR1 and CDR2 (germline): LNHDA, SQIVND (reference sequence). The CDR3 loop spans 16 amino acids. CDR3 residues: CASTPRWGRQGYEQYF. CDR3 in DNA: TGTGCCAGTACCCCCAGATGGGGGAGACAAGGCTACGAGCAGTACTTC.

This clonotype was counted many times. This sequence joins TRBV5-1 and TRBJ1-2; the D gene is possibly TRBD1 (5 bases). V was pared by 6 bases and J by 4 bases, with 13 bases between. Per germline, CDR1 SGHRS and CDR2 YFSETQ. This CDR3 contains 13 residues. The CDR3 nucleotides read TGCGCCAGCACCCTACAGGAATCCTATGGCTACACCTTC. As protein: CASTLQESYGYTF. The full variable domain, rest sourced from reference TRBV5-1 and TRBJ1-2, is KAGVTQTPRYLIKTRGQQVTLSCSPISGHRSVSWYQQTPGQGLQFLFEYFSETQRNKGNFPGRFSGRQFSNSRSEMNVSTLELGDSALYLCASTLQESYGYTFGSGTRLTVV.

V gene TRBV27 combines with J gene TRBJ1-1, with TRBD1 as a possible D gene (5 bases). The CDR3 sequence is 14 residues long. Germline-derived CDR1 and CDR2 are MNHEY and SMNVEV (reference sequence). V lost 2 bases to trimming and J lost 4 bases, with 11 bases between them. The DNA of the CDR3 is TGTGCCAGCAGTTTAAGGGGTTGGAGCACTGAAGCTTTCTTT. Translation: CASSLRGWSTEAFF.

The chain combines TRBV7-3 with TRBJ2-1; perhaps TRBD1 as D (5 bases). This CDR3 is built from 15 residues. Germline lookup yields CDR1 SGHTA and CDR2 FQGTGA. Trimming removed 0 bases from V and 3 bases from J, with 9 bases in between. In DNA form, the CDR3 reads TGTGCCAGCAGCTTAACGGGGCGCTTCTACAATGAGCAGTTCTTC. It yields the protein CASSLTGRFYNEQFF. Complete variable domain (other parts from reference TRBV7-3 and TRBJ2-1): GAGVSQTPSNKVTEKGKYVELRCDPISGHTALYWYRQSLGQGPEFLIYFQGTGAADDSGLPNDRFFAVRPEGSVSTLKIQRTERGDSAVYLCASSLTGRFYNEQFFGPGTRLTVL.

A remark on this clonotype: Given a much more abundant clone one base away, this may be a read error. The genes are TRBV3-1 and TRBJ2-1; 10 bases line up with TRBD2. This CDR3 is 18 amino acids long. In germline, CDR1 is LGHDT, CDR2 YNNKEL (reference sequence). The CDR3 nucleotides read TGTACCAGCATCCCTCCCGGACTAGCGGAGAACTCCTACAATGAGCAGTTCTTC. Amino acids: CTSIPPGLAENSYNEQFF.

This clonotype was counted only a few times. The V call is TRBV30, the J call TRBJ2-1; maybe TRBD2 (5 bases). The V and J ends lost 3 bases and 0 bases respectively, with 12 bases between them. Looked up from germline, CDR1 is GTSNPN and CDR2 is SVGIG (reference sequence). The CDR3 covers 15 residues. DNA for the CDR3: TGTGCCTGGAGATACGGGGTAAACTCCTACAATGAGCAGTTCTTC. Translated: CAWRYGVNSYNEQFF.

CDR3 sequence: CASSFSDRGQNTEAFF. The CDR3 DNA follows: TGTGCCAGCAGTTTCTCGGACAGGGGACAGAACACTGAAGCTTTCTTT. The V gene is TRBV28, the J gene TRBJ1-1; 9 bases agree with TRBD1. Germline trimming cut 3 bases from V and 1 base from J; bases unmatched to any gene: 6. The length of the CDR3 is 16 residues. The germline gives CDR1 MDHEN, CDR2 SYDVKM.

This clonotype was observed many times. This chain uses TRBV27 with TRBJ2-1, with TRBD2 matching over 10 bases. Germline loops: CDR1 MNHEY, CDR2 SMNVEV (reference sequence). The CDR3 length is 15 residues. The J segment lost 4 bases and the V segment lost 7 bases, leaving 7 bases of the junction unmatched. In nucleotides, the CDR3 is TGTGCCAGCATGTGGTCAGCGGGGGGGTACAATGAGCAGTTCTTC. Protein: CASMWSAGGYNEQFF.

V and J are TRBV7-8 and TRBJ2-7, with 7 bases aligning to TRBD1. Germline lookup yields CDR1 SGHVS and CDR2 FQNEAQ. The V and J ends lost 5 bases and 3 bases, in that order; junction bases with no gene match: 4. The CDR3 runs to 13 residues. CDR3: CASSLDRVYEQYF. The CDR3 region has the DNA TGTGCCAGCAGCCTAGACAGGGTCTACGAGCAGTACTTC.

This clonotype has more than one count but fewer than ten. This chain joins TRBV7-2 and TRBJ2-7; a weak D match, TRBD1 (5 bases). The CDR3 length is 14 residues. From germline, CDR1 is SGHTA and CDR2 FQGNSA. With 3 bases removed from V and 2 bases from J, the gap between germline ends came to 11 bases. CDR3 sequence reads: CASSLGRAAYEQYF. The CDR3 DNA sequence: TGTGCCAGCAGCTTGGGCAGGGCAGCCTACGAGCAGTACTTC.

As to this clonotype: This may arise from a read error, as a much more abundant clone is one base away. The V and J genes are TRBV11-2 and TRBJ2-3; D call uncertain. Germline V gives CDR1 SGHAT, CDR2 FQNNGV. Trimming cost V 7 bases and J 6 bases, with 11 bases left between them. This CDR3 has 12 amino acids. The CDR3 loop is CASTTGVDTQYF. As DNA, the CDR3 is TGTGCCAGCACCACCGGAGTGGATACGCAGTATTTT.